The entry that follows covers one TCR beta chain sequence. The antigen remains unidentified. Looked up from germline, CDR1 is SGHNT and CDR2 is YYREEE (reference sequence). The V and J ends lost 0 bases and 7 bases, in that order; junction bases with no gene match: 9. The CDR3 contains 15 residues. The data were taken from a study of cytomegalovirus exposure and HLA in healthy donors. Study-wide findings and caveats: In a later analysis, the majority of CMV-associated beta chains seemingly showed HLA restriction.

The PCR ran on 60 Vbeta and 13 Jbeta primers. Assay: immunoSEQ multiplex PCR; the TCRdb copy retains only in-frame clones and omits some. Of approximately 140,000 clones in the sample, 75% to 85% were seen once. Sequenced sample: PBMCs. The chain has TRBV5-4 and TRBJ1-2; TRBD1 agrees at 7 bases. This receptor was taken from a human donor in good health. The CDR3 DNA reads TGTGCCAGCAGCTTGGAGGGGGCGAATTCGTTTGGCTACACCTTC. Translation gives CASSLEGANSFGYTF.